The 17 T cell receptor beta chains below were found in one sample sequenced in a study of OX40 agonist ivuxolimab in advanced cancers. Sequenced by immunoSEQ multiplex PCR; TCRdb stores in-frame clones only, minus some. The profile shows about 71,000 clones, roughly nine tenths of them singletons. Sequencing was performed on CD4+ or CD8+ T cells sorted from blood, taken in a trial of the OX40 agonist ivuxolimab. These receptors originate from an adult with an advanced solid tumor such as melanoma, head and neck, liver or kidney cancer.

The rearrangement joins TRBV7-9 to TRBJ2-7; D gene uncertain. Deletions cut 2 bases from V and 7 bases from J, with 12 bases between. The CDR3 is made up of 13 amino acids. Per germline, CDR1 SEHNR and CDR2 FQNEAQ (reference sequence). The DNA of the CDR3 is TGTGCCAGCAGCTTAAATCCGGGTGGTGAGCAGTACTTC. This codes for CASSLNPGGEQYF.

The gene calls are TRBV7-3 and TRBJ2-1, with 9 bases lining up with TRBD2. The CDR3 runs 14 residues. Germline trimming cut 6 bases from V and 6 bases from J; bases unmatched to any gene: 6. Germline values: CDR1 SGHTA, CDR2 FQGTGA. The CDR3 sequence is CASRSGLASNEQFF. The CDR3 DNA is TGTGCCAGCAGGTCGGGACTAGCATCCAATGAGCAGTTCTTC.

The V call is TRBV30, the J call TRBJ1-1, with TRBD1 identical over 8 bases. J was trimmed by 6 bases and V by 4 bases; bases with no gene match: 10. Germline CDR1 is GTSNPN and CDR2 is SVGIG (reference sequence). The CDR3 is made up of 14 amino acids. The CDR3 bases are TGTGCCTGGAAGAAGCAGGACAGGGTCTCTGAAGCTTTCTTT. Encoded protein: CAWKKQDRVSEAFF.

CDR3 in amino acids: CASGGQGLLAQHF. CDR3 sequence (DNA): TGTGCCAGTGGGGGACAGGGGCTATTAGCCCAGCATTTT. The chain joins TRBV19 to TRBJ1-5; TRBD1 matches 10 bases. The CDR3 spans 13 residues. CDR1 and CDR2 (germline): LNHDA, SQIVND (reference sequence). V dropped 8 bases and J dropped 11; count of bases not matched to a gene: 9.

The V gene is TRBV6-5, the J gene TRBJ1-4, with D maybe TRBD1 (5 bases). Germline lookup yields CDR1 MNHEY and CDR2 SVGAGI. V lost 2 bases to trimming and J lost 3 bases, with 7 bases between them. The CDR3 contains 14 residues. The CDR3 region is CASSYGGANEKLFF. DNA for the CDR3: TGTGCCAGCAGTTACGGGGGAGCTAATGAAAAACTGTTTTTT.

The chain employs TRBV27 and TRBJ2-3; D is undetermined. Between the trimmed V and J ends, which lost 5 bases and 0 bases, there was a span of 12 bases. The CDR3 extends over 15 amino acids. Germline loops: CDR1 MNHEY, CDR2 SMNVEV (reference sequence). The CDR3 sequence: CASSDLASSTDTQYF. In nucleotides, the CDR3 is TGTGCCAGCAGTGACTTAGCCTCTAGCACAGATACGCAGTATTTT.

The chain joins TRBV5-4 to TRBJ2-5; D might be TRBD1 or TRBD2, each matching 5 bases. This CDR3 spans 17 amino acids. Germline CDR1 reads SGHNT; CDR2 reads YYREEE (reference sequence). Trimming removed 4 bases from V and 4 bases from J, with 23 bases in between. The CDR3 reads CASSRAGTQSGVETQYF. The CDR3 nucleotides read TGTGCCAGCAGCAGGGCCGGGACCCAGAGTGGAGTAGAGACCCAGTACTTC.

V gene TRBV10-3 combines with J gene TRBJ2-1; 11 bases are a match to TRBD2. J was trimmed by 2 bases and V by 3 bases; bases with no gene match: 3. The CDR3 has 16 amino acids. CDR1 and CDR2 (germline): ENHRY, SYGVKD. In DNA, the CDR3 is TGTGCCATCAGTGACCAGACTAGCGGGGCCTACAATGAGCAGTTCTTC. It is translated as CAISDQTSGAYNEQFF.

The CDR3 loop reads CASSRRQETQYF. CDR3 nucleotide sequence: TGTGCCAGTAGCAGGAGACAAGAGACCCAGTACTTC. The V call is TRBV19, the J call TRBJ2-5; D call uncertain. Germline assignment: CDR1 LNHDA and CDR2 SQIVND (reference sequence). V was cut by 6 bases and J by 2 bases, with 7 bases left in between. The CDR3 is 12 amino acids.

J is TRBJ2-7 and V is TRBV27; 7 nucleotides line up with TRBD1. Trimming at V came to 4 bases and at J to 6 bases, leaving 12 bases not matched to a gene. Per the germline V gene, CDR1 is MNHEY and CDR2 is SMNVEV (reference sequence). The CDR3 totals 15 residues. The CDR3 nucleotides read TGTGCCAGCAGTTCCCCGCCCCAGGGGGTGGCCGAGCAGTACTTC. As protein: CASSSPPQGVAEQYF.

The chain is built from TRBV5-1 and TRBJ2-7; possibly TRBD1 or TRBD2 for D (5 bases each). The CDR3 is 15 residues long. The germline V gene has CDR1 SGHRS and CDR2 YFSETQ. V lost 2 bases and J 1 base, leaving 13 bases between the germline ends. The CDR3 coding sequence is TGCGCCAGCAGCTTCACGGGGCTCTTATCCTACGAGCAGTACTTC. Translation gives CASSFTGLLSYEQYF.

Here the CDR3 DNA reads TGCGCCAGCAGCACGGGACCCCCGGCGGATCAGCCCCAGCATTTT. This sequence encodes CASSTGPPADQPQHF. The chain couples TRBV5-1 to TRBJ1-5, with D possibly matching TRBD1 (5 bases). Between the trimmed V and J ends, which lost 4 bases and 5 bases, there was a span of 16 bases. The CDR3 sequence is 15 residues long. Germline loops: CDR1 SGHRS, CDR2 YFSETQ.

This clone was picked up one time. The chain employs TRBV28 and TRBJ1-1; 7 bases are a match to TRBD1. The ends lost 5 bases at V and 4 bases at J; junction bases unmatched: 7. The CDR3 extends over 14 amino acids. Germline-derived CDR1 and CDR2 are MDHEN and SYDVKM. The CDR3 sequence: CASSPAGTATEAFF. CDR3 in DNA: TGTGCCAGCAGTCCGGCTGGGACAGCCACTGAAGCTTTCTTT.

A word on this clone: Distinct nucleotide sequences in the sample also encode this CDR3. Here the CDR3 reads CASSQELSGRQETQYF. CDR3 nucleotides: TGTGCCAGCAGCCAAGAACTTAGCGGGAGACAAGAGACCCAGTACTTC. The chain has TRBV4-2 and TRBJ2-5, with 9 nucleotides matching TRBD2. V trimming: 0 bases; J trimming: 2 bases; junction bases outside the gene matches: 4. CDR3 length: 16 residues. CDR1 is LGHNA, CDR2 YNFKEQ, per germline.

The genes are TRBV6-5 and TRBJ2-3, with D unclear. Trimming took 6 bases from V and 5 from J, leaving 9 bases between them. Germline V gene lookup returns CDR1 MNHEY and CDR2 SVGAGI. The CDR3 loop spans 12 amino acids. As DNA, the CDR3 is TGTGCCAGCAGCAACCTCAGAGATACGCAGTATTTT. This gives the protein CASSNLRDTQYF.

The chain is built from TRBV16 and TRBJ2-7; possible D gene TRBD2, 5 bases. The germline gives CDR1 KGHSY, CDR2 FQNENV. Trimming cost V 2 bases and J 1 base, with 15 bases left between them. CDR3 length equals 16 residues. The CDR3 sequence is CASSQRGGQRSYEQYF. The CDR3 coding sequence is TGTGCCAGCAGCCAACGCGGAGGCCAGAGGTCCTACGAGCAGTACTTC. Looking up the rest from reference TRBV16 and TRBJ2-7 gives the full variable domain: GEEVAQTPKHLVRGEGQKAKLYCAPIKGHSYVFWYQQVLKNEFKFLISFQNENVFDETGMPKERFSAKCLPNSPCSLEIQATKLEDSAVYFCASSQRGGQRSYEQYFGPGTRLTVT.

V is TRBV29-1 and J is TRBJ2-5; D unresolved. Germline values: CDR1 SQVTM, CDR2 ANQGSEA. With 6 bases removed from V and 1 base from J, the gap between germline ends came to 15 bases. CDR3 length: 14 residues. Here the CDR3 reads CSVTPPGSQETQYF. CDR3 DNA sequence: TGCAGCGTCACCCCGCCCGGCTCCCAAGAGACCCAGTACTTC.